This T cell receptor (beta chain) was sequenced for a study of T cells in Graves' hyperthyroidism and ophthalmopathy. This clonotype was seen more than once but under ten times. Its matching antigen is unknown. Amplified regions were TCR beta CDR3 sequences from RNA transcripts. First-round RT-PCR of the TCR CDR3 relied on the HTBI primer set. Using its own MiXCR run on the multiplex PCR reads, TCRdb lists one record per CDR3 protein. Of roughly 380,000 distinct CDR3 sequences in the sample, roughly an eighth were seen once. Study findings and constraints: Peripheral blood also featured most of the thyroid clonotypes expanded above 0.001.

Trimming pared 1 base from V and 4 bases from J, leaving 14 bases between. The CDR3 has 16 amino acids. Germline CDR1 is SGHVS and CDR2 is FNYEAQ. Material: blood. The receptor comes from a woman aged 18-30 years with Graves' hyperthyroidism. The chain links TRBV7-6 to TRBJ1-3; D uncertain. This CDR3 reads CASSLGTDFAGNTIYF. CDR3 DNA: TGTGCCAGCAGCTTAGGGACGGATTTCGCCGGAAACACCATATATTTT.